This T cell receptor (beta chain) came from a study of T cell repertoires in cytomegalovirus infection. MiXCR was run by TCRdb on the reads, yielding one entry per CDR3 protein. The sample has roughly 200,000 distinct CDR3 sequences, 17% seen once. This clonotype was recorded a few times. The sequenced material came from CD8+ T cells from PBMCs. The receptor was isolated from a human donor in good health (CMV status not recorded). Some clones in this sample may be carry-over from other donors' samples.

In nucleotides, the CDR3 is TGCAGCGTTGAAGGTAGAAGGGGTGAAAAACTGTTTTTT. It codes for CSVEGRRGEKLFF. This sequence joins TRBV29-1 and TRBJ1-4; TRBD1 might be the D (5 bases). V gave up 1 base and J gave up 7 bases, with 10 bases separating them. CDR3 length: 13 residues. Germline V gene lookup returns CDR1 SQVTM and CDR2 ANQGSEA.